This T cell receptor (beta chain) was recorded in a study of regulatory T cells in long-lasting Graves disease (dated by TCRdb to the early 2020s). For context, the study as a whole: Persistent Graves' disease was defined as antithyroid drug treatment for over 5 years with persistently positive TSH receptor autoantibodies. A total of about 33 samples underwent TCR sequencing, from about 13 patients with persistent Graves' disease and 20 or so patients with newly diagnosed Graves' disease. In the clinical cohort, patients with persistent Graves' disease had used antithyroid drugs for an average of roughly 10 years. The study was registered as a clinical trial and conducted in China. This study used TCR sequencing and RNA sequencing of peripheral blood to compare persistent Graves' disease patients against newly diagnosed Graves' disease patients.

Findings and caveats that apply to the study as a whole: Peripheral blood alone was examined, since thyroid tissue, which constituted the primary lesion, could not be accessed. A larger number of public clonotypes was shared among persistent patients (more than 2,500) than among newly diagnosed patients (approximately 1,000). Sequencing and analysis were limited to the TCR beta chain. The authors noted that the small sample size was a limitation that may lower accuracy. Persistent Graves' disease patients showed lower TCR Shannon entropy and fewer highly expanded clones than newly diagnosed patients, suggesting clonal expansion. Preferential use of TRBV28, TRBJ1-2 and TRBJ2-5 was observed in persistent disease, whereas TRBV20-1 and TRBJ2-1 were favored in newly diagnosed disease.

According to the study, the label for this sample's time point signals: persistent/refractory GD, antithyroid drugs over 5 years with positive TRAb. For both TCR sequencing and RNA sequencing, RNA was extracted from PBMCs using TRIzol. The diagnosis of Graves' disease was made according to American Thyroid Association guidelines. Patients for the study were recruited at an endocrinology department in Xi'an, China. Each patient gave roughly 8.4 milliliters of peripheral blood, collected in an EDTA anticoagulant tube. PBMCs were isolated by Ficoll Paque Plus density gradient separation without further T cell sorting. An Agilent 2100 Bioanalyzer and agarose gel were used to check RNA quality, and a NanoDrop 2000 was used to measure RNA concentration. V gives up 8 bases and J gives up 0 bases, and the segment between their germline ends measures 16 bases. Taken from cysteine to phenylalanine, the CDR3 has 15 residues. The read is trimmed to its CDR3 DNA, 45 bases read in frame from base 1. CDR1 and CDR2, per the germline V gene, are SGHTA and FQGNSA.

To prepare the library, multiplex PCR was applied. These reads were obtained on an Illumina HiSeq 4000. CDR3 regions were amplified by Arm-PCR with iRepertoire HTBI primers to construct TCR beta libraries. Before sequencing, the PCR products underwent gel purification. Processing in the source paper ran as follows. Gene usage analysis of CDR3 amino acid clonotypes used the approximately 62 TRBV and more than 13 TRBJ segments found across samples. COPE and FqMerger were used to merge the filtered high-quality paired reads into contigs. BLAST was used to align contigs to IMGT TRBV, TRBD and TRBJ reference genes, and CDR3 was defined according to IMGT. Clonotypes above 0.1% frequency were classified as highly expanded clones. Shannon entropy served as the measure of repertoire diversity, while the Gini coefficient captured V-J evenness. Clonotypes shared by more than one individual were considered public. The raw public reads went through TCRdb reprocessing: fastp at Q25, MiXCR clone calling, in-frame beta chains kept. Here each entry gathers all rows of one CDR3 protein and keeps the most common genes and DNA. These V and J calls originate from TCRdb's pipeline instead of the authors' own analysis. Present in this sample are about 470,000 distinct CDR3 sequences, roughly 21% of which were seen just once. Over 6% of the sample belongs to the ten largest clones.

This clonotype was seen a few times. This receptor's antigen is unknown. The sample holds no much larger clone one base away, and base qualities are not on file. The sample here was peripheral blood mononuclear cells (PBMCs), taken when the disease was refractory, from a patient treated with antithyroid drugs. The clonotype was recovered from a female donor with Graves disease. The receptor chain draws on TRBV7-2 and TRBJ1-2, with the D gene not clear enough to name. DNA sequence: TGTGCCAGCCCTAGGGCCTCAGTCACTAACTATGGCTACACCTTC. Translated, this is CASPRASVTNYGYTF.